This T cell receptor (beta chain) was documented in a study of early T cells in non-severe SARS-CoV-2 infection. The ends lost 3 bases at V and 2 bases at J; junction bases unmatched: 6. Germline lookup yields CDR1 SGHRS and CDR2 YFSETQ. This CDR3 has 16 amino acids. TCRdb reprocessed the 5' RACE reads via MiXCR and lists one record per CDR3 protein. The table includes tens of thousands of distinct CDR3 sequences, 5% to 6% detected once. Many counts were recorded for this clonotype. The V gene is TRBV5-1, the J gene TRBJ2-3, with 10 bases identical to TRBD2. The sequenced material came from whole blood. This sequence originates from an adult who was a healthcare worker with PCR-confirmed SARS-CoV-2 infection or an uninfected control (not recorded which). CDR3 in DNA: TGCGCCAGCAGCTCAGGACTAGCGGAGTTCACAGATACGCAGTATTTT. Its translation: CASSSGLAEFTDTQYF.